The 14 T cell receptor beta chains below all came from one sample that was sequenced in a study of neoadjuvant anti-PD-1 for oral cavity cancer. TCRdb's table, derived via immunoSEQ multiplex PCR, lists solely in-frame clones and lacks some. The table includes about 15,000 clones, approximately 71% detected once. Material: PBMCs, obtained before nivolumab (anti-PD-1) treatment. Source of these receptors: a person between 35 and 79 years old with oral cavity squamous cell carcinoma.

Only a few counts were recorded for this clone. The J gene is TRBJ1-2, the V gene TRBV30; TRBD1 matches 9 bases. Trimming at V came to 5 bases and at J to 2 bases, leaving 6 bases not matched to a gene. The CDR3 length is 14 residues. Germline V gene lookup returns CDR1 GTSNPN and CDR2 SVGIG (reference sequence). CDR3 sequence: CAWDVTGGNYGYTF. The CDR3 nucleotides are TGTGCCTGGGACGTGACAGGGGGGAACTATGGCTACACCTTC.

This clone was seen once. The rearrangement joins TRBV4-1 to TRBJ1-2, with D maybe TRBD1 (5 bases). V lost 0 bases and J lost 4, with 9 bases in between. CDR3 length: 14 amino acids. Germline loops: CDR1 MGHRA, CDR2 YSYEKL. The CDR3 DNA is TGCGCCAGCAGCCAAGAACGGGGGGGCTATGGCTACACCTTC. Translated: CASSQERGGYGYTF.

This clone was found once. The rearrangement joins TRBV5-1 to TRBJ2-5; TRBD2 is a possible D gene (6 bases). The CDR3 consists of 13 residues. The germline V gene encodes CDR1 SGHRS and CDR2 YFSETQ. Trimming pared 0 bases from V and 10 bases from J, leaving 13 bases between. This CDR3 reads CASSLVGRSSQYF. The CDR3 DNA follows: TGCGCCAGCAGCTTGGTGGGGAGGTCGAGCCAGTACTTC.

V usage is TRBV5-1 and J usage is TRBJ2-7; D perhaps matches TRBD1 (5 bases). V was pared by 0 bases and J by 1 base, with 8 bases between. Germline assignment: CDR1 SGHRS and CDR2 YFSETQ. CDR3 length: 14 residues. CDR3 sequence: CASSLAPGSYEQYF. The CDR3 nucleotides are TGCGCCAGCAGCTTGGCTCCAGGGTCCTACGAGCAGTACTTC.

V usage is TRBV30 and J usage is TRBJ2-7; D remains ambiguous. This CDR3 has 11 residues. In germline, CDR1 is GTSNPN, CDR2 SVGIG (reference sequence). V was pared by 1 base and J by 3 bases, with 4 bases between. CDR3 bases: TGTGCCTGGAGTGCAAACTACGAGCAGTACTTC. It translates to CAWSANYEQYF.

This clone was observed a single time. CDR3 in DNA: TGTGCCAGCAGCTTGGGGGAGAGGGCCCTCCACTTT. Translated: CASSLGERALHF. The rearrangement joins TRBV2 to TRBJ1-6; D is possibly TRBD1 (5 bases). With 6 bases removed from V and 14 bases from J, the gap between germline ends came to 14 bases. Germline CDR1 reads SNHLY; CDR2 reads FYNNEI. This CDR3 is 12 amino acids long.

The rearrangement uses TRBV20-1 and TRBJ2-7, with D unresolved. Germline V gene sequence: CDR1 DFQATT, CDR2 SNEGSKA (reference sequence). The CDR3 extends over 11 amino acids. V lost 5 bases and J lost 6, with 11 bases in between. Here the CDR3 DNA reads TGCAGTGCTGCGATATTAACCGAGCAGTACTTC. This translates into CSAAILTEQYF.

In its sample, this clone was seen a few times. The chain couples TRBV18 to TRBJ2-5; D is unresolved. CDR3 size: 16 residues. The germline CDR1 and CDR2 sequences are KGHSH and LQKENI. The V and J ends lost 4 bases and 5 bases respectively, with 20 bases between them. Here the CDR3 DNA reads TGTGCCAGCTCACAAAGTCTGGGGAAGACCGGGGAGACCCAGTACTTC. Protein sequence: CASSQSLGKTGETQYF. The whole variable domain, filled in from reference TRBV18 and TRBJ2-5, reads NAGVMQNPRHLVRRRGQEARLRCSPMKGHSHVYWYRQLPEEGLKFMVYLQKENIIDESGMPKERFSAEFPKEGPSILRIQQVVRGDSAAYFCASSQSLGKTGETQYFGPGTRLLVL.

The chain couples TRBV21-1 to TRBJ2-3; the DNA was not used to check the table's D call, TRBD2. TRBV21-1 is recorded as a pseudogene. The CDR3 length is 21 residues. CDR3 residues: CASSKSDLGREGQQSADTQYF. In DNA form, the CDR3 reads TGTGCCAGCAGCAAAAGTGATTTGGGGCGGGAGGGCCAACAGAGCGCAGATACGCAGTATTTT.

The J gene is TRBJ2-7, the V gene TRBV6-5; D is unclear. This CDR3 comprises 11 residues. Germline CDR1 MNHEY, CDR2 SVGAGI. Trimming cost V 5 bases and J 7 bases, with 9 bases left between them. CDR3 DNA: TGTGCCAGCAGTAACCCCAGTGAGCAGTACTTC. Translated, it gives CASSNPSEQYF.

The chain carries TRBV4-1 and TRBJ2-1, with TRBD2 as a possible D gene (6 bases). Trimming pared 6 bases from V and 7 bases from J, leaving 19 bases between. The CDR3 totals 15 residues. The germline gives CDR1 MGHRA, CDR2 YSYEKL. The CDR3 nucleotides are TGCGCCAGCAGAGAGTGGGCAGGGAGGATGAATGAGCAGTTCTTC. Translated: CASREWAGRMNEQFF.

The rearrangement joins TRBV30 to TRBJ2-7, with no clear D. This CDR3 is 12 amino acids long. CDR1 and CDR2 (germline): GTSNPN, SVGIG (reference sequence). V shed 0 bases and J shed 3 bases, with 6 bases lying between them. CDR3 protein: CAWSVLGYEQYF. Here the CDR3 DNA reads TGTGCCTGGAGTGTACTGGGCTACGAGCAGTACTTC. The whole variable domain, filled in from reference TRBV30 and TRBJ2-7, reads SQTIHQWPATLVQPVGSPLSLECTVEGTSNPNLYWYRQAAGRGLQLLFYSVGIGQISSEVPQNLSASRPQDRQFILSSKKLLLSDSGFYLCAWSVLGYEQYFGPGTRLTVT.

The V gene is TRBV19, the J gene TRBJ1-6; D gene unclear. The germline gives CDR1 LNHDA, CDR2 SQIVND (reference sequence). V was pared by 9 bases and J by 6 bases, with 12 bases between. The CDR3 is made up of 13 amino acids. The DNA of the CDR3 is TGTGCCAGCCACGACGGGAGTAATTCACCCCTCCACTTT. It is translated as CASHDGSNSPLHF.

This clone was recorded a few times. The rearrangement links TRBV9 to TRBJ1-3, with unresolved D. V was clipped by 0 bases and J by 1 base, with 14 bases between them. Germline loops: CDR1 SGDLS, CDR2 YYNGEE. CDR3 length: 17 amino acids. CDR3 sequence: CASSVGGTGRSGNTIYF. The CDR3 bases are TGTGCCAGCAGCGTAGGTGGAACCGGTCGGTCTGGAAACACCATATATTTT.